Following are 16 T cell receptor beta chains from one sample sequenced in a study of T cells in Graves' hyperthyroidism and ophthalmopathy. Amplified regions were TCR beta CDR3 sequences from RNA transcripts. The HTBI primer set was used in a first-round RT-PCR of the TCR CDR3. TCRdb independently ran MiXCR on the multiplex PCR reads; one entry per CDR3 protein. The table lists about 690,000 distinct CDR3 sequences, around 15% of them singletons. Specimen: blood. These receptors all come from a man in his fifties with Graves' hyperthyroidism.

This clonotype was picked up a small number of times. The chain carries TRBV20-1 and TRBJ2-1; 9 nucleotides line up with TRBD1. J lost 4 bases, V lost 6 bases, and 19 bases had no gene match. The CDR3 consists of 18 residues. Germline V gene lookup returns CDR1 DFQATT and CDR2 SNEGSKA (reference sequence). The CDR3 sequence is CSARPNAGTGRRYNEQFF. CDR3 in DNA: TGCAGTGCACGGCCAAACGCCGGGACAGGGCGTCGGTACAATGAGCAGTTCTTC.

The CDR3 region is CASSILFDRSGGLKEQYF. The CDR3 DNA follows: TGTGCCAGTAGTATACTCTTCGATCGGAGCGGGGGGCTTAAGGAGCAGTACTTC. The V and J genes are TRBV19 and TRBJ2-7; TRBD2 agrees at 9 bases. The V gene end was trimmed by 2 bases and the J gene end by 7 bases; junction bases not matched to a gene: 18. CDR1 is LNHDA and CDR2 is SQIVND in the germline V gene (reference sequence). The CDR3 totals 18 residues.

The chain uses TRBV12-3 or TRBV12-4 and TRBJ2-1, with TRBD1 matching 7 bases. Trimming removed 5 bases from V and 10 bases from J; junction bases left unmatched: 17. This CDR3 is 16 amino acids long. The CDR3 reads CASSGYFRGTMQEQFF. CDR3 sequence (DNA): TGTGCCAGCAGTGGTTATTTCAGGGGGACAATGCAGGAGCAGTTCTTC.

This sequence joins TRBV6-2 or TRBV6-3 and TRBJ2-7, with 8 bases that match TRBD1. Trimming took 6 bases from V and 5 from J; bases not matched to a gene: 3. The CDR3 loop spans 12 amino acids. Germline CDR1 MNHEY, CDR2 SVGEGT. CDR3 amino acids: CASRTTGDEQYF. DNA for the CDR3: TGTGCCAGCAGAACGACAGGGGACGAGCAGTACTTC.

The CDR3 DNA sequence: TGTGCCAGCAGCCCCTCCCTGGCAGAGCGAATTTCTGGGGCCAACGTCCTGACTTTC. Its protein product is CASSPSLAERISGANVLTF. The J gene is TRBJ2-6, the V gene TRBV3-1; D remains ambiguous. The CDR3 totals 19 residues. Trimming removed 4 bases at V and 1 base at J, with 20 bases between. Germline assignment: CDR1 LGHDT and CDR2 YNNKEL (reference sequence).

This rearrangement joins TRBV6-1 to TRBJ2-3; 12 positions agree with TRBD2. CDR1 MNHNS and CDR2 SASEGT come from the germline V gene. V dropped 7 bases and J dropped 2; count of bases not matched to a gene: 7. There are 16 residues in the CDR3. The CDR3 coding sequence is TGTGCCAGCACCCTAAGGACTAGCGGGAACACAGATACGCAGTATTTT. The encoded protein is CASTLRTSGNTDTQYF.

This clonotype occurred many times. The CDR3 reads CASSGQGVKNTGELFF. CDR3 in DNA: TGTGCCAGCAGTGGGCAGGGGGTAAAGAACACCGGGGAGCTGTTTTTT. The chain couples TRBV2 to TRBJ2-2; 7 bases fit TRBD1. V was pared by 4 bases and J by 1 base, with 6 bases of the junction left unmatched. From germline, CDR1 is SNHLY and CDR2 FYNNEI. The CDR3 loop spans 16 amino acids.

The gene calls are TRBV20-1 and TRBJ2-7; 7 positions match TRBD2. After removal of 5 bases from V and 0 bases from J, the junction contained 10 bases not matched to a gene. CDR1 is DFQATT, CDR2 SNEGSKA, per germline (reference sequence). The CDR3 is made up of 15 amino acids. The CDR3 spells CSARSYSGPSYEQYF. CDR3 sequence (DNA): TGCAGTGCTCGCTCCTATAGCGGGCCCTCCTACGAGCAGTACTTC.

This clonotype appeared a few times. J is TRBJ2-2 and V is TRBV6-2 or TRBV6-3, with 12 bases aligning to TRBD1. CDR3 length: 19 amino acids. The V gene end was trimmed by 7 bases and the J gene end by 7 bases; junction bases not matched to a gene: 19. CDR1 and CDR2 from the germline V gene are MNHEY and SVGEGT. CDR3 nucleotide sequence: TGTGCCAGCACTTCGGAGGGACAGGGGGCCCCCGGTATAATCGGGGAGCTGTTTTTT. This encodes CASTSEGQGAPGIIGELFF.

Many counts were recorded for this clonotype. The genes are TRBV7-9 and TRBJ2-7; D is ambiguous. Germline V gene sequence: CDR1 SEHNR, CDR2 FQNEAQ (reference sequence). This CDR3 is 15 amino acids long. Trimming took off 2 bases at V and 0 bases at J, with 11 bases between the two ends. The CDR3 loop is CASSLRRTSSYEQYF. CDR3 nucleotides: TGTGCCAGCAGCTTAAGGCGGACGAGCTCCTACGAGCAGTACTTC.

J is TRBJ2-2 and V is TRBV27; D might be TRBD2 (6 bases). The V end lost 8 bases, the J end lost 6 bases, and 19 bases lay between the germline ends. Per the germline V gene, CDR1 is MNHEY and CDR2 is SMNVEV (reference sequence). This CDR3 has 15 residues. The CDR3 loop is CASGDAGGWAGELFF. CDR3 nucleotides: TGTGCCAGCGGAGACGCCGGAGGGTGGGCCGGGGAGCTGTTTTTT.

This clonotype was counted at least ten times. This sequence joins TRBV2 and TRBJ2-6; 7 positions match TRBD1. Germline CDR1 and CDR2: SNHLY and FYNNEI. V lost 1 base to trimming and J lost 0 bases; unmatched junction nucleotides: 9. The CDR3 is 19 amino acids. The CDR3 nucleotides are TGTGCCAGCAGTGAAGAAAGGGACAGTGCAAGCTCTGGGGCCAACGTCCTGACTTTC. Protein: CASSEERDSASSGANVLTF.

Ten or more counts support this clonotype. The chain employs TRBV27 and TRBJ2-2; 9 nucleotides agree with TRBD1. Trimming took 1 base from V and 5 from J; bases not matched to a gene: 8. Per germline, CDR1 MNHEY and CDR2 SMNVEV (reference sequence). The CDR3 loop spans 17 amino acids. The CDR3 is CASSLLGTGTGTGELFF. The CDR3 DNA is TGTGCCAGCAGTTTATTGGGGACAGGGACAGGAACCGGGGAGCTGTTTTTT.

This clonotype came up a few times. V gene TRBV19 combines with J gene TRBJ2-2; a possible D gene is TRBD2 (6 bases). Germline-derived CDR1 and CDR2 are LNHDA and SQIVND (reference sequence). V shed 4 bases and J shed 0 bases, with 12 bases lying between them. The CDR3 is 16 residues long. CDR3 protein: CASSKAGGTNTGELFF. DNA of the CDR3: TGTGCCAGTAGTAAGGCTGGGGGGACGAACACCGGGGAGCTGTTTTTT.

The chain carries TRBV4-3 and TRBJ2-6; TRBD2 matches 7 bases. Looked up from germline, CDR1 is LGHNA and CDR2 is YSLEER. This CDR3 contains 17 residues. V lost 0 bases, J lost 0 bases, and 2 bases stayed unmatched. CDR3 nucleotide sequence: TGCGCCAGCAGCCAAGATCCGGGAGGCTCTGGGGCCAACGTCCTGACTTTC. Protein sequence: CASSQDPGGSGANVLTF.

This clonotype has ten or more counts. This sequence joins TRBV9 and TRBJ1-4; 10 bases line up with TRBD1. Germline V gene lookup returns CDR1 SGDLS and CDR2 YYNGEE. There are 14 residues in the CDR3. V lost 3 bases to trimming and J lost 6 bases; unmatched junction nucleotides: 2. The DNA of the CDR3 is TGTGCCAGCAGCGCCGGGACAGGGGATGAAAAACTGTTTTTT. It codes for CASSAGTGDEKLFF.